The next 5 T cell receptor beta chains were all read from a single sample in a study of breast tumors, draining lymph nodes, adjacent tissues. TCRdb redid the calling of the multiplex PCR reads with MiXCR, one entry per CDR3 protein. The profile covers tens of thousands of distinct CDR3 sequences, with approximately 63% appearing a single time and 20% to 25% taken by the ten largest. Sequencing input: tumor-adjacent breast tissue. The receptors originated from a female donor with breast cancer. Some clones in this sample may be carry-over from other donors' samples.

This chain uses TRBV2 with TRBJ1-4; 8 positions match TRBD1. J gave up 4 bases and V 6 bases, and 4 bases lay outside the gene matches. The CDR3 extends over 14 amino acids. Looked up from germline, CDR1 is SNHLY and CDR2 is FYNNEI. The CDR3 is CASRDRENNEKLFF. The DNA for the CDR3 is TGTGCCAGCAGGGACAGGGAGAATAATGAAAAACTGTTTTTT.

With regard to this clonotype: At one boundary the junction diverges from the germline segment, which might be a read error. Here the CDR3 DNA reads TGTGCCAGCTCACCACGGGGGGCGGAAGCCTACGAGCAGTCCTTC. Protein product: CASSPRGAEAYEQSF. The chain combines TRBV18 with TRBJ2-7, with D perhaps given as TRBD1 or TRBD2 (6 bases each). This CDR3 contains 15 residues. CDR1 and CDR2 from the germline V gene are KGHSH and LQKENI. The full variable domain, rest sourced from reference TRBV18 and TRBJ2-7, is NAGVMQNPRHLVRRRGQEARLRCSPMKGHSHVYWYRQLPEEGLKFMVYLQKENIIDESGMPKERFSAEFPKEGPSILRIQQVVRGDSAAYFCASSPRGAEAYEQSFGPGTRLTVT.

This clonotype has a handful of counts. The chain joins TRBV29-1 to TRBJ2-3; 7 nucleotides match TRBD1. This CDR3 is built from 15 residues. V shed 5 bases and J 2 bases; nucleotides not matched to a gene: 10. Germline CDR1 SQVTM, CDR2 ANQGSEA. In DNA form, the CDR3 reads TGCAGCGTTAGGCCGACAGGGTCGGACACAGATACGCAGTATTTT. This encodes CSVRPTGSDTDTQYF.

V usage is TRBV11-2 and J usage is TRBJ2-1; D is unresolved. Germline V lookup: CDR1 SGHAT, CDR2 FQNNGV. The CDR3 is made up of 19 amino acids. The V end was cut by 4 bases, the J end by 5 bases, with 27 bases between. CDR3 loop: CASSSRPTAALNSHNEQFF. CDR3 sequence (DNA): TGTGCCAGCAGCTCACGTCCCACCGCGGCCCTCAATAGTCACAATGAGCAGTTCTTC. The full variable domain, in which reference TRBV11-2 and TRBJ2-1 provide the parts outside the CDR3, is EAGVAQSPRYKIIEKRQSVAFWCNPISGHATLYWYQQILGQGPKLLIQFQNNGVVDDSQLPKDRFSAERLKGVDSTLKIQPAKLEDSAVYLCASSSRPTAALNSHNEQFFGPGTRLTVL.

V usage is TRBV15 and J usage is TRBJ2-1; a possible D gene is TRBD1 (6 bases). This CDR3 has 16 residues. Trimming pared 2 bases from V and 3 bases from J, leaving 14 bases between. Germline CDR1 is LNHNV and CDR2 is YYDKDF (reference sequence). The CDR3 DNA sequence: TGTGCCACCAGCAGAAGTCCGGGACAAAACTACAATGAGCAGTTCTTC. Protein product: CATSRSPGQNYNEQFF.